This TCR beta chain was obtained from a study of T cell repertoires in aging, cancer and after chemotherapy. Across the study: Donor ages fell into six groups from 30 or younger up to 70 or older. Healthy donor repertoires were recorded over several months to years and showed clear clonal overlap. Study observations and caveats: Compared with age-matched healthy donors, untreated hematological or solid cancer patients showed higher blood TCR clonality. In healthy donors, age-related TCR diversity loss mainly reflected lost richness.

The template was genomic DNA from peripheral blood, not RNA. This clonotype turned up a few times. Its specificity is not known. Germline V gives CDR1 KGHDR, CDR2 SFDVKD. There are 16 residues in the CDR3. V lost 4 bases to trimming and J lost 4 bases; unmatched junction nucleotides: 7. Multiplex touch-down PCR with TRB-A/B primers amplified rearranged V-D-J TRB sequences. MiXCR, run by TCRdb on the multiplex PCR reads, gives a single entry per CDR3 protein. The table lists 5,500 to 7,000 distinct CDR3 sequences, roughly 30% of them singletons. The source of this sequence is a human donor in good health. Sequencing was done on a sample of blood. V and J are TRBV24-1 and TRBJ2-5; 11 nucleotides match TRBD1. For the CDR3, the DNA is TGTGCCACCAGTGACCAGGGGACAGGGGGTTCAGAGACCCAGTACTTC. It translates to CATSDQGTGGSETQYF.